This TCR beta chain was found in a study of CD8 T cells in ankylosing spondylitis. Overall study findings and caveats: Clones linked to disease were reported to show significant enrichment in matched ankylosing spondylitis synovial fluid. Seemingly characteristic of ankylosing spondylitis blood was a TCR beta motif consisting of several highly homologous variants.

Turning to this clonotype: Its antigen is as yet unknown.

With molecular barcodes, quantitative 5'-RACE was used to make the TCR beta libraries. Each CDR3 protein gets one entry after TCRdb re-called the 5' RACE reads with MiXCR. The sample has some 39,000 distinct CDR3 sequences; about an eighth are singletons. Germline CDR1 and CDR2: SGDLS and YYNGEE. The trim removed 3 bases at V and 4 bases at J, leaving 10 bases unmatched. CDR3 size: 17 residues. The chain recombines TRBV9 with TRBJ2-1; 10 bases align to TRBD2. The sample consisted of synovial fluid, either unsorted or a sorted T cell fraction (not recorded which). This receptor was taken from a male donor with ankylosing spondylitis. The CDR3 here is CASSAGTGTSVYNEQFF. The CDR3 nucleotides read TGTGCCAGCAGCGCGGGAACCGGGACTAGCGTATACAATGAGCAGTTCTTC.